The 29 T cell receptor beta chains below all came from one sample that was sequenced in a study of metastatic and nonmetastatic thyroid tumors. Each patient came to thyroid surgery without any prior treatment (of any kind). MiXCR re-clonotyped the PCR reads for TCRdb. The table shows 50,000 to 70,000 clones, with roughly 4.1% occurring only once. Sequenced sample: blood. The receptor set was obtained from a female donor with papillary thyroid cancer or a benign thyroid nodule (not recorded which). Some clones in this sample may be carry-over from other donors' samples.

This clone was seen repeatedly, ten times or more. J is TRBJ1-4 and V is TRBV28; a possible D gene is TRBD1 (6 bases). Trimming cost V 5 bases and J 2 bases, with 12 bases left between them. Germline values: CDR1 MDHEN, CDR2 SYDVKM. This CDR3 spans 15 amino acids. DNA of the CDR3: TGTGCCAGCAGTCCCTGGAGGGGGACTAATGAAAAACTGTTTTTT. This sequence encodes CASSPWRGTNEKLFF. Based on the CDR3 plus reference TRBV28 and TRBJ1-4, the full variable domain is DVKVTQSSRYLVKRTGEKVFLECVQDMDHENMFWYRQDPGLGLRLIYFSYDVKMKEKGDIPEGYSVSREKKERFSLILESASTNQTSMYLCASSPWRGTNEKLFFGSGTQLSVL.

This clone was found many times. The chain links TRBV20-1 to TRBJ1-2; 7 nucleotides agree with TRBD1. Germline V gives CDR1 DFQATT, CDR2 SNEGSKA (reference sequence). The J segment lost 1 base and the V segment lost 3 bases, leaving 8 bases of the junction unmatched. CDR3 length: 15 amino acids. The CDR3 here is CSARDQGGLNYGYTF. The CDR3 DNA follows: TGCAGTGCTAGGGATCAGGGGGGCCTTAACTATGGCTACACCTTC.

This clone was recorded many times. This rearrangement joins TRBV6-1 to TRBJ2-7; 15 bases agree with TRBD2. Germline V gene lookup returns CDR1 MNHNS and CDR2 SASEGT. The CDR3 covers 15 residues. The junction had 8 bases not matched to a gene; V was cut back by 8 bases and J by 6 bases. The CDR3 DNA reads TGTGCCAGCGGCCCGGGACTAGCGGGAGGAGGCGAGCAGTACTTC. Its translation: CASGPGLAGGGEQYF.

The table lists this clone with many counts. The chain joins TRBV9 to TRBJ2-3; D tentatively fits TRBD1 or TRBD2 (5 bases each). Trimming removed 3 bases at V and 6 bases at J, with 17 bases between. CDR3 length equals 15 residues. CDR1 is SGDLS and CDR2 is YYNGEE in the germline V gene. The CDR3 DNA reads TGTGCCAGCAGCGCCCCTCAGGGAGTAGGGGATACGCAGTATTTT. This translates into CASSAPQGVGDTQYF.

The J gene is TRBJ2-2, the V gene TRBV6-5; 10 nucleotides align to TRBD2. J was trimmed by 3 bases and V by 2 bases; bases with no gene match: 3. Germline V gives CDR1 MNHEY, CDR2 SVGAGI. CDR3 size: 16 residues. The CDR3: CASSYDSGGYTGELFF. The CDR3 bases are TGTGCCAGCAGTTACGATAGCGGGGGGTACACCGGGGAGCTGTTTTTT.

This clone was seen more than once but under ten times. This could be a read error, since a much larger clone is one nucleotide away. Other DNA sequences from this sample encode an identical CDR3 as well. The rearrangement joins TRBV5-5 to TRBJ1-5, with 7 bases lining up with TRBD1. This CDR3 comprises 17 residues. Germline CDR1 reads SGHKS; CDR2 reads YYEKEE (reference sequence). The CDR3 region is CASSLEGGQISNQPQHF. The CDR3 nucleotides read TGTGCCAGCAGCTTGGAGGGGGGACAGATTAGCAATCAGCCCCAACATTTT.

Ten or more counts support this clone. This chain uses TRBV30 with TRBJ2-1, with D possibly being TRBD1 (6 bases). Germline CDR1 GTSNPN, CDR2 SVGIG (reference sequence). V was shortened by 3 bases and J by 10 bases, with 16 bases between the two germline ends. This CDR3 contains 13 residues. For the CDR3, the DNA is TGTGCCTGGAGAAGGGACCTAGACAGGGAGCAGTTCTTC. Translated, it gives CAWRRDLDREQFF.

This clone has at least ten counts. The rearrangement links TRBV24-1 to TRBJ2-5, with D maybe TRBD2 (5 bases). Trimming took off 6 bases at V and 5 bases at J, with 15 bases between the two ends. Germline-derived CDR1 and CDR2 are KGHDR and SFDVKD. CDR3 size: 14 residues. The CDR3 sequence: CATSPSSRRETQYF. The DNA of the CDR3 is TGTGCCACCAGTCCTAGCAGCAGGAGGGAGACCCAGTACTTC.

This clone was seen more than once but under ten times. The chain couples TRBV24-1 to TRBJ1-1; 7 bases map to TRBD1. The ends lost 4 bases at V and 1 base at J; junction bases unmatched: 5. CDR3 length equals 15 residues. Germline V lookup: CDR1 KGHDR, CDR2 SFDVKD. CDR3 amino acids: CATSDPRGPNTEAFF. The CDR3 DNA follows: TGTGCCACCAGTGACCCGAGGGGGCCGAACACTGAAGCTTTCTTT.

CDR3 coding DNA: TGTGCCACCAGTGATTTGGGGGGAGCTGGCTACACCTTC. It encodes CATSDLGGAGYTF. The rearrangement links TRBV24-1 to TRBJ1-2; possibly TRBD1 for D (5 bases). CDR3 length equals 13 residues. Germline values: CDR1 KGHDR, CDR2 SFDVKD. Trimming left V 0 bases short and J 7 bases short, with 8 bases between.

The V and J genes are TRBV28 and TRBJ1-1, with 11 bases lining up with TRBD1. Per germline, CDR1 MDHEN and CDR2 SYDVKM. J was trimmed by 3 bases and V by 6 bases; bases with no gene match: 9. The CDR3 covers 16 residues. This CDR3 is CASSPDRGLVDTEAFF. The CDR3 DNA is TGTGCCAGCAGCCCGGACAGGGGGCTGGTGGACACTGAAGCTTTCTTT.

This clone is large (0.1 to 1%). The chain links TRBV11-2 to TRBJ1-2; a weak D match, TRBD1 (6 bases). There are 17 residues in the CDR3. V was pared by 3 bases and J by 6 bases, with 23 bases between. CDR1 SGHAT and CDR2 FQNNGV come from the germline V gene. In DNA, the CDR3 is TGTGCCAGCAGCTTCCCGGAGGGGGTAGAAATGGGGGATGGCTACACCTTC. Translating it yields CASSFPEGVEMGDGYTF.

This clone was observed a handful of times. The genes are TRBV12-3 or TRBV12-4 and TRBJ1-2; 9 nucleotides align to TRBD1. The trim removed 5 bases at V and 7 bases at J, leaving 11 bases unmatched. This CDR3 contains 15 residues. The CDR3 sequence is CASSPDLYRGLGYTF. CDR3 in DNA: TGTGCCAGCAGTCCAGACCTGTACAGGGGGCTTGGCTACACCTTC.

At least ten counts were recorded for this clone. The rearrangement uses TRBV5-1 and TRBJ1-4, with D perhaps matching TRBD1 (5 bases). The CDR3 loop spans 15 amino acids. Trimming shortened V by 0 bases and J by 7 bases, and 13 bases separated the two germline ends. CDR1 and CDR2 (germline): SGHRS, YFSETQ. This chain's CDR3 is CASSLAGGGGEKLFF. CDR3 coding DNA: TGCGCCAGCAGCTTGGCCGGGGGAGGAGGTGAAAAACTGTTTTTT.

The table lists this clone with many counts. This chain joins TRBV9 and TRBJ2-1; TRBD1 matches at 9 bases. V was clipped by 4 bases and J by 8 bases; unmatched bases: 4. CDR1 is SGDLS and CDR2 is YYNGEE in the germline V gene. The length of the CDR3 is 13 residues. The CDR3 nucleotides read TGTGCCAGCAGCCCGAGGACAGGGGATGAGCAGTTCTTC. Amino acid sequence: CASSPRTGDEQFF.

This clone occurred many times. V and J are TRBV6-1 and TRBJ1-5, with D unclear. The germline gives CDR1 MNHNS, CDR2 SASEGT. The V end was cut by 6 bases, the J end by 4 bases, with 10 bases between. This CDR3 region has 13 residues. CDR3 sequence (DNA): TGTGCCAGCAGGCCAGACCTGAATCAGCCCCAGCATTTT. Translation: CASRPDLNQPQHF.

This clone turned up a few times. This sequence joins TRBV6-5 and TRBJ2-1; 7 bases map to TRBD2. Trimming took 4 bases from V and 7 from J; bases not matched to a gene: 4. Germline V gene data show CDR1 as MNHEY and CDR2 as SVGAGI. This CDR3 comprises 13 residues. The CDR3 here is CASSFGGGNEQFF. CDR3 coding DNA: TGTGCCAGCAGTTTTGGGGGGGGGAATGAGCAGTTCTTC.

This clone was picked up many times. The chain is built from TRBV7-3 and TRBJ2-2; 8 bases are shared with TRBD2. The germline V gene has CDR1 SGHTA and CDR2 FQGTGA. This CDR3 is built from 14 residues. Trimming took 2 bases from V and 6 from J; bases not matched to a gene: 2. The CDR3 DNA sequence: TGTGCCAGCAGCTTAGGGCGGGGGGCCGGGGAGCTGTTTTTT. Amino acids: CASSLGRGAGELFF.

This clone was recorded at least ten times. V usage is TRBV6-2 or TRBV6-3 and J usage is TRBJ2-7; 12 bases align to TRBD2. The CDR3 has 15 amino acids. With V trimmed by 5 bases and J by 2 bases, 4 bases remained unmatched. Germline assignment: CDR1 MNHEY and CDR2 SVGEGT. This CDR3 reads CASSRTSGKPYEQYF. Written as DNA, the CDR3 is TGTGCCAGCAGTCGGACTAGCGGGAAACCCTACGAGCAGTACTTC.

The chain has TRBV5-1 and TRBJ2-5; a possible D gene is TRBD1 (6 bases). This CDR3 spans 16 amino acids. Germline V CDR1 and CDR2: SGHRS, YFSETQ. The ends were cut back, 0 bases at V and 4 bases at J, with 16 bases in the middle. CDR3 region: CASSLEQGAGVETQYF. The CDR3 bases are TGCGCCAGCAGCTTGGAACAGGGTGCGGGTGTAGAGACCCAGTACTTC.

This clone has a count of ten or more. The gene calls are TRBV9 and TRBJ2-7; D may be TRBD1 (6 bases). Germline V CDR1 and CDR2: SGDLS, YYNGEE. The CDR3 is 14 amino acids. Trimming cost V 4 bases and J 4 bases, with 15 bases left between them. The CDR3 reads CASSPGQRKYEQYF. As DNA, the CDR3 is TGTGCCAGCAGCCCTGGACAGCGAAAATACGAGCAGTACTTC.

Here the CDR3 DNA reads TGTGCCAGCTCACCACCGTTCGCCGGGGGTATGAACACTGAAGCTTTCTTT. This translates into CASSPPFAGGMNTEAFF. The chain carries TRBV18 and TRBJ1-1, with D perhaps matching TRBD1 (5 bases). CDR1 is KGHSH, CDR2 LQKENI, per germline. The V and J ends lost 0 bases and 0 bases respectively, with 14 bases between them. The length of the CDR3 is 17 residues.

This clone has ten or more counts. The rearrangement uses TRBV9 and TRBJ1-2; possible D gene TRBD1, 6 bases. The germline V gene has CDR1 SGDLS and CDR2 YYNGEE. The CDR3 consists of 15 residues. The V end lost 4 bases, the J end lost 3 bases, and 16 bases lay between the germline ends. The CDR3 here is CASSSQITGYYGYTF. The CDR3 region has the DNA TGTGCCAGCAGCTCACAGATAACAGGGTACTATGGCTACACCTTC.

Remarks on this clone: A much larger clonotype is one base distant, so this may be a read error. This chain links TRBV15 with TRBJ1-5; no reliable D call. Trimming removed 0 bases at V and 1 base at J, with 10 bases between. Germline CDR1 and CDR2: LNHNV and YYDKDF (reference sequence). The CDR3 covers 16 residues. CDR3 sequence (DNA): TGTGCCACCAGCAGAGATTCCGGAGTCAGCAATCAGCCCCAGCATTTT. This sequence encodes CATSRDSGVSNQPQHF.

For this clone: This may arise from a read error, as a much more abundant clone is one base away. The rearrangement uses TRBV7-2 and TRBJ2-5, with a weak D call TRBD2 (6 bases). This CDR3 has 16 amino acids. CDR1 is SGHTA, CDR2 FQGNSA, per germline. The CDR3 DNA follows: TGTGCCAGCAGCCAAAGGGAGGTGGAATGGGAAGAGACCCGGTACTTC. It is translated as CASSQREVEWEETRYF.

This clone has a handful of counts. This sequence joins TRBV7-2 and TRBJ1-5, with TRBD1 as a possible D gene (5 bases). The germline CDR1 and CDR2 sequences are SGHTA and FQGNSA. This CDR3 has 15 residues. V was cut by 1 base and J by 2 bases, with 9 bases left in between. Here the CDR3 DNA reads TGTGCCAGCAGCTTAGGGGGGTCGTGCAATCAGCCCCAGCATTTT. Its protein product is CASSLGGSCNQPQHF.

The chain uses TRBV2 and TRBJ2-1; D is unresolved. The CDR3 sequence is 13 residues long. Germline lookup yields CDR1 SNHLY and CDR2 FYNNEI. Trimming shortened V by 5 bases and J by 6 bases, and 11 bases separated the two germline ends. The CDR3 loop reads CASSLSVGNEQFF. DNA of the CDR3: TGTGCCAGCAGTCTCTCGGTGGGCAATGAGCAGTTCTTC.

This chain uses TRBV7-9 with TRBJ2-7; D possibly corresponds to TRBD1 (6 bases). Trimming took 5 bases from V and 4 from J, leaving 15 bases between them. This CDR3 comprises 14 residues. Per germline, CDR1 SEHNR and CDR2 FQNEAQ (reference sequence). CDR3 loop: CASSKPGTPYEQYF. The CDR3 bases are TGTGCCAGCAGCAAACCCGGGACACCTTACGAGCAGTACTTC.

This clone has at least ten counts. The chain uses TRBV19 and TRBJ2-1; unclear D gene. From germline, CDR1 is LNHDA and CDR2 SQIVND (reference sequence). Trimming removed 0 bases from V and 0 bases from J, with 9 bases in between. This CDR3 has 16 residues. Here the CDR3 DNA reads TGTGCCAGTAGTATAGAACTCGGCCTCTCCTACAATGAGCAGTTCTTC. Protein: CASSIELGLSYNEQFF.